This TCR beta chain is from a study of T cell clonotyping in hematopoietic cell transplantation. Study as a whole: Recipients' pretransplant samples followed cytoreduction. Study-wide results and limits: Recipient TCR diversity dropped after transplant; expanded clonotypes rose from day 30 to 180. At the given depth, recipient repertoires were over 95% de novo clonotypes.

Profiled with immunoSEQ multiplex PCR; TCRdb holds only in-frame clones, not every one. The profile shows some 35,000 clones, about 95% of them singletons. The time point: recipient sample about 28 days before transplant, after cytoreduction. Samples: about 28 days before transplant, then days 30, 100 and 180 after. Comments on this clone: As yet, its antigen is unknown.

The clonotype was recovered from a man aged 35 to 55 with chronic myeloid leukemia. Some clones in this sample may be carry-over from other donors' samples. Sequencing used peripheral blood mononuclear cells, obtained before stem cell transplant.

CDR3 amino acids: CASSQESAGRTYNEQFF. The DNA for the CDR3 is TGTGCCAGCAGCCAAGAATCAGCGGGGAGAACCTACAATGAGCAGTTCTTC. The chain links TRBV4-2 to TRBJ2-1; 7 bases fit TRBD2. This CDR3 contains 17 residues. The germline V gene has CDR1 LGHNA and CDR2 YNFKEQ. The ends lost 0 bases at V and 2 bases at J; junction bases unmatched: 7.